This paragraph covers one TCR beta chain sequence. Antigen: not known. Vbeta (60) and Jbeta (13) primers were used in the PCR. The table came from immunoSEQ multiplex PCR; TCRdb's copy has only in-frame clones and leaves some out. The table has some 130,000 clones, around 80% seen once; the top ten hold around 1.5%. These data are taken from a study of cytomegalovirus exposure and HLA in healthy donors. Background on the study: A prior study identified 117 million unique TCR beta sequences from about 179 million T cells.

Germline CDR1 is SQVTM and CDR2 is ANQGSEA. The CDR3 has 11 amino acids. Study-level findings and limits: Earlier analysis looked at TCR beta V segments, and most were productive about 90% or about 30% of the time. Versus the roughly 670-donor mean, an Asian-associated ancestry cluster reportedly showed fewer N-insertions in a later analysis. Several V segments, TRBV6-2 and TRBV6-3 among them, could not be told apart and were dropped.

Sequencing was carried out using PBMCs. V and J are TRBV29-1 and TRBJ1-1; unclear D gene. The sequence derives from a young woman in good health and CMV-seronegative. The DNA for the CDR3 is TGCACACTTCCGTTGAACACTGAAGCTTTCTTT. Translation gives CTLPLNTEAFF. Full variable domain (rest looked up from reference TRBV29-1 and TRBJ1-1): SAVISQKPSRDICQRGTSLTIQCQVDSQVTMMFWYRQQPGQSLTLIATANQGSEATYESGFVIDKFPISRPNLTFSTLTVSNMSPEDSSIYLCTLPLNTEAFFGQGTRLTVV.